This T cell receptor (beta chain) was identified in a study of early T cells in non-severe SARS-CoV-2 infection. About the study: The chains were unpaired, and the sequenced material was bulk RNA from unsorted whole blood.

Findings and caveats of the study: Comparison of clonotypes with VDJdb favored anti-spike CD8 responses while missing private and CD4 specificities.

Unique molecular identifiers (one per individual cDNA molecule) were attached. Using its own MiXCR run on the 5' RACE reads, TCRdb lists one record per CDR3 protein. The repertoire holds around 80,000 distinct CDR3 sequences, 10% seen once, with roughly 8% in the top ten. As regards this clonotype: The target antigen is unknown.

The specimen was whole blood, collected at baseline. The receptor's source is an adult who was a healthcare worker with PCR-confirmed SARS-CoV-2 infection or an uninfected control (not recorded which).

CDR3 sequence reads: CASSWSGNTDTQYF. The DNA for the CDR3 is TGTGCCAGCAGTTGGAGCGGGAACACAGATACGCAGTATTTT. The chain has TRBV27 and TRBJ2-3; TRBD2 matches 7 bases. In germline, CDR1 is MNHEY, CDR2 SMNVEV (reference sequence). CDR3 size: 14 residues. V gave up 4 bases and J gave up 2 bases; unmatched junction bases: 3.